This T cell receptor beta chain comes out of a study of blood T cell repertoires in COVID-19. Germline V gives CDR1 SGHTA, CDR2 FQGNSA. This CDR3 has 17 amino acids. V lost 5 bases and J lost 2; bases outside the gene matches: 10. Participants had their cohort set by participant-reported clinical history. Profiled with immunoSEQ multiplex PCR; TCRdb holds only in-frame clones, not every one. The sample has fewer than 450,000 clones; 88% are singletons. The rearrangement joins TRBV7-2 to TRBJ1-5, with 9 positions matching TRBD1. The sequencing sample was made of PBMCs or T cells enriched from blood (not recorded which). The source is a woman younger than 30 who had recovered from COVID-19. The CDR3 nucleotides are TGTGCCAGCAGCCCCCGGGACAGGGAGTTCGGCAATCAGCCCCAGCATTTT. Translation gives CASSPRDREFGNQPQHF. Full variable domain (outside the CDR3, taken from reference TRBV7-2 and TRBJ1-5): GAGVSQSPSNKVTEKGKDVELRCDPISGHTALYWYRQSLGQGLEFLIYFQGNSAPDKSGLPSDRFSAERTGGSVSTLTIQRTQQEDSAVYLCASSPRDREFGNQPQHFGDGTRLSIL.